The T cell receptor beta chain under discussion was sequenced for a study of cytomegalovirus exposure and HLA in healthy donors. Study-wide results and caveats: Some public TCRs appeared in many individuals, while most sequences were rare. Listed as cytomegalovirus-associated were approximately 160 TCR beta chains. High sensitivity and specificity were reportedly achieved when the classifier diagnosed cytomegalovirus status.

There are a few counts of this clone. The target antigen is unknown. Only in-frame clones appear in the TCRdb table, and some are missing; sequencing was by immunoSEQ multiplex PCR. The sample holds about 170,000 clones, roughly nine tenths seen once. V was shortened by 10 bases and J by 4 bases, with 26 bases between the two germline ends. Germline CDR1 ENHRY, CDR2 SYGVKD. CDR3 length: 16 amino acids. The source is a woman aged 30 to 39 in good health and CMV-seronegative. J is TRBJ2-7 and V is TRBV10-3; D is tentatively TRBD1 or TRBD2 (6 bases each). The specimen was PBMCs. The CDR3 loop reads CATWLGQGEGGYEQYF. DNA for the CDR3: TGTGCCACCTGGTTAGGCCAGGGAGAAGGGGGGTACGAGCAGTACTTC.